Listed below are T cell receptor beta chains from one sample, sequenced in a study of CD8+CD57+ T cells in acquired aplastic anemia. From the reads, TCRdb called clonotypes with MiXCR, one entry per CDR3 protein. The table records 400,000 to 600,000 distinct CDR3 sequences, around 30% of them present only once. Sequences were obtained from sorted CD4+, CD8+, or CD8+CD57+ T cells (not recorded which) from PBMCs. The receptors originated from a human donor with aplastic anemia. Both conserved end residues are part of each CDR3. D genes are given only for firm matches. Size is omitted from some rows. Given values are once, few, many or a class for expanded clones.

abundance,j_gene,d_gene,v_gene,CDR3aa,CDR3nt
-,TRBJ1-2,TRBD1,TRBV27,CASSQDRQGERYGYTF,TGCGCCAGCAGCCAAGACAGGCAGGGGGAGCGCTATGGCTACACCTTC
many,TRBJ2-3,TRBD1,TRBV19,CASSPDRGHADTQYF,TGTGCCAGTAGTCCCGACAGGGGGCATGCAGATACGCAGTATTTT
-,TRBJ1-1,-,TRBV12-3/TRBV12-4,CASSLLEDSEAFF,TGTGCCAGCAGTTTACTGGAGGACTCCGAAGCTTTCTTT
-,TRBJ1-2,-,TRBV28,CASNSGRTYGYTF,TGTGCCAGCAATTCAGGGCGAACCTATGGCTACACCTTC
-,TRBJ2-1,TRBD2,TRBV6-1,CASSLLAGNHNEQFF,TGTGCCAGCAGCCTTCTAGCGGGGAACCACAATGAGCAGTTCTTC
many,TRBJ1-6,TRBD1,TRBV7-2,CASSFRQGDSPLHF,TGTGCCAGCAGCTTCCGACAGGGGGATTCACCCCTCCACTTT
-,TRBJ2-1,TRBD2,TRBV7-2,CASSRGLADYNEQFF,TGTGCCAGCAGCCGGGGACTAGCAGACTACAATGAGCAGTTCTTC
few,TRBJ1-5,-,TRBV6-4,CASSNSGPGYSNQPQHF,TGTGCCAGCAGTAACTCCGGGCCGGGATATAGCAATCAGCCCCAGCATTTT
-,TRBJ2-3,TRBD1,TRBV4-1,CASSQDQQGADTQYF,TGCGCCAGCAGCCAAGATCAGCAGGGGGCAGATACGCAGTATTTT
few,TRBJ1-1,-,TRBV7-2,CASSLLFAIEAFF,TGTGCCAGCAGCCTCCTCTTTGCCATCGAAGCTTTCTTT
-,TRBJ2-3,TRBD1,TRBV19,CASSPRGQMSDTQYF,TGTGCCAGCTCACCCCGGGGACAGATGTCAGATACGCAGTATTTT
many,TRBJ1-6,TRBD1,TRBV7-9,CASPLTGDKAPLHF,TGTGCCAGCCCACTCACAGGGGATAAGGCACCCCTCCACTTT
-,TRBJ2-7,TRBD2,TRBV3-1,CASSQDLTGLVYEQYF,TGTGCCAGCAGCCAAGATCTTACGGGACTAGTCTACGAGCAGTACTTC
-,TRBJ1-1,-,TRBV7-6,CASSIQESAEAFF,TGTGCCAGCAGCATACAGGAGTCGGCTGAAGCTTTCTTT
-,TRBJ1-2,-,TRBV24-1,CATAARDYGYTF,TGTGCCACCGCCGCCAGGGACTATGGCTACACCTTC
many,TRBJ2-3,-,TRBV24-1,CATSDPKQGGTDTQYF,TGTGCCACCAGTGATCCTAAACAGGGAGGCACAGATACGCAGTATTTT
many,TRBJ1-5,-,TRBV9,CASSAGFLLNQPQHF,TGTGCCAGCAGCGCAGGTTTCCTTCTGAATCAGCCCCAGCATTTT
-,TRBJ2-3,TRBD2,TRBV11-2,CASSLTSGGEVDTQYF,TGTGCCAGCAGCTTAACTAGCGGGGGGGAGGTAGATACGCAGTATTTT
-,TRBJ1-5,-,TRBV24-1,CATSLTGVGNQPQHF,TGTGCCACCAGTTTAACCGGGGTAGGCAATCAGCCCCAGCATTTT
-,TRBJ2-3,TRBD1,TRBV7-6,CASSLTGGNTDTQYF,TGTGCCAGCAGCTTGACAGGGGGGAACACAGATACGCAGTATTTT
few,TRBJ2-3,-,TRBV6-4,CASSDPPSKSGDTQYF,TGTGCCAGCAGTGACCCCCCTAGCAAATCCGGGGATACGCAGTATTTT
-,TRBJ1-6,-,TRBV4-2,CASSQDRTSYNSPLHF,TGTGCCAGCAGCCAAGATCGGACTTCCTATAATTCACCCCTCCACTTT
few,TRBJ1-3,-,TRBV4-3,CASSQDRDVGNTIYF,TGCGCCAGCAGCCAAGATCGGGACGTTGGAAACACCATATATTTT
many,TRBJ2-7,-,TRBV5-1,CASSLAAKTYEQYF,TGCGCCAGCAGCTTGGCCGCGAAAACCTACGAGCAGTACTTC
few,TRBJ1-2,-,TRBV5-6,CASLYYRVDHGYTF,TGTGCCAGCTTGTATTACCGAGTGGATCATGGCTACACCTTC
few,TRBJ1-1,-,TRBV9,CASSPGTVTEAFF,TGTGCCAGCAGCCCTGGGACGGTCACTGAAGCTTTCTTT
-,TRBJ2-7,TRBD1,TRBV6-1,CAHPQGAQDEQYF,TGTGCCCATCCCCAGGGGGCGCAAGACGAGCAGTACTTC
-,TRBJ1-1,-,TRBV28,CATELNRAFF,TGTGCCACCGAATTAAACAGAGCTTTCTTT
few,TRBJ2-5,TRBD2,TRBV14,CASSPAGVRQTQYF,TGTGCCAGCAGCCCCGCGGGGGTTCGGCAGACCCAGTACTTC
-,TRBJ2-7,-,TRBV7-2,CASSLGAPSYNEQYF,TGTGCCAGCAGTTTGGGGGCACCCTCCTACAATGAGCAGTACTTC
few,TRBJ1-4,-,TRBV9,CASSVGGVGEKLFF,TGTGCCAGCAGCGTAGGGGGGGTGGGTGAAAAACTGTTTTTT
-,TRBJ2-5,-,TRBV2,CASCRDKSSETQYF,TGTGCCAGCTGTAGGGACAAGAGCTCGGAGACCCAGTACTTC
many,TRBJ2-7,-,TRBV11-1,CASSLSRDYEQYF,TGTGCCAGCAGCTTATCCAGGGACTACGAGCAGTACTTC
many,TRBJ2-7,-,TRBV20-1,CSATVVYEQYF,TGCAGTGCTACGGTCGTGTACGAGCAGTACTTC
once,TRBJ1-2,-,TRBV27,CASSTQFQVPQYYGYTF,TGTGCCAGCAGTACGCAGTTTCAGGTCCCTCAGTACTATGGCTACACCTTC